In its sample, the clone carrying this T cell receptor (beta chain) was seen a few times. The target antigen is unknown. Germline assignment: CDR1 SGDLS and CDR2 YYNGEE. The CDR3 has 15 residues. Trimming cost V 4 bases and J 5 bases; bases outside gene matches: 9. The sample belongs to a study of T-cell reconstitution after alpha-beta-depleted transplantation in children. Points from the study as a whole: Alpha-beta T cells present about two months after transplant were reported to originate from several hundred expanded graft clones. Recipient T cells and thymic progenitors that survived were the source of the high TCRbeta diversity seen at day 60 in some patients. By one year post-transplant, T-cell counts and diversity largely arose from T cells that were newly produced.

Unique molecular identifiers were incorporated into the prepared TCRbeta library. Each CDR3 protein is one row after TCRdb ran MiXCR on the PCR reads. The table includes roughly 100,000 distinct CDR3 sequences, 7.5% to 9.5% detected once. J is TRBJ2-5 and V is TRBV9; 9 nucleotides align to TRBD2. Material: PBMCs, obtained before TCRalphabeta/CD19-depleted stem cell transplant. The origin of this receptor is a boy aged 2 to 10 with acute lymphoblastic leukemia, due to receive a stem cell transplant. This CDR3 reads CASSPGTSPSETQYF. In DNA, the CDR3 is TGTGCCAGCAGCCCCGGGACTAGCCCCTCCGAGACCCAGTACTTC.